The 11 T cell receptor beta chains below were found in one sample sequenced in a study of glioma-infiltrating T cells after dendritic cell vaccination (dated by TCRdb to about 2016). Preparation of the library involved the immunoSEQ multiplex PCR assay. Entries here come from immuneACCESS through TCRdb and include only in-frame sequences with V and J called. Some clones fail to appear in such tables; in the studies checked, an unresolved V gene covers under half of the shortfall, and the cause of the remainder is unknown. The sample table contains just under 85,000 clones; only one count was recorded for about 90% of them. The ten largest account for roughly 3.2% of the sample. The source was blood, collected before dendritic cell vaccination. Receptors originate from a human donor with glioblastoma.

The genes are TRBV18 and TRBJ1-1; unclear D gene. The CDR3 contains 15 residues. In germline, CDR1 is KGHSH, CDR2 LQKENI. V lost 0 bases and J lost 0, with 8 bases in between. In DNA form, the CDR3 reads TGTGCCAGCTCACCACCGGGAGGGTTGAACACTGAAGCTTTCTTT. Protein: CASSPPGGLNTEAFF.

CDR3 protein: CASGGTGSTATDTQYF. The DNA for the CDR3 is TGTGCCTCCGGAGGGACTGGGAGTACAGCCACAGATACGCAGTATTTT. The chain links TRBV30 to TRBJ2-3, with a weak D call TRBD2 (6 bases). Germline V CDR1 and CDR2: GTSNPN, SVGIG (reference sequence). The length of the CDR3 is 16 residues. V lost 7 bases and J lost 2, with 22 bases in between.

The chain joins TRBV10-3 to TRBJ2-3; the D gene is possibly TRBD2 (6 bases). There are 16 residues in the CDR3. The germline V gene has CDR1 ENHRY and CDR2 SYGVKD. V lost 4 bases and J lost 1, with 15 bases in between. The CDR3 coding sequence is TGTGCCATCAGTGGGGGACTTAGCGGCCGCACAGATACGCAGTATTTT. This encodes CAISGGLSGRTDTQYF.

V usage is TRBV5-1 and J usage is TRBJ2-3; D gene ambiguous. Trimming shortened V by 6 bases and J by 4 bases, and 15 bases separated the two germline ends. The CDR3 sequence is 14 residues long. CDR1 and CDR2 from the germline V gene are SGHRS and YFSETQ. CDR3 amino acids: CASNDHTNPDTQYF. The DNA for the CDR3 is TGCGCCAGCAACGATCACACAAATCCAGATACGCAGTATTTT.

The V gene is TRBV2, the J gene TRBJ2-5; D perhaps matches TRBD2 (6 bases). CDR1 is SNHLY and CDR2 is FYNNEI in the germline V gene. V was shortened by 5 bases and J by 2 bases, with 15 bases between the two germline ends. CDR3 size: 15 residues. The CDR3 spells CASSLRRGVQETQYF. DNA for the CDR3: TGTGCCAGCAGTCTTCGGAGGGGCGTGCAAGAGACCCAGTACTTC.

The chain joins TRBV6-1 to TRBJ1-5; 7 bases match TRBD1. CDR3 length: 15 residues. With V trimmed by 6 bases and J by 5 bases, 10 bases remained unmatched. Looked up from germline, CDR1 is MNHNS and CDR2 is SASEGT. The CDR3 here is CASRGPGTVYQPQHF. CDR3 nucleotide sequence: TGTGCCAGCAGGGGACCCGGGACAGTATATCAGCCCCAGCATTTT.

This chain joins TRBV29-1 and TRBJ2-5, with D possibly being TRBD1 (6 bases). The CDR3 runs to 13 residues. Trimming left V 6 bases short and J 1 base short, with 12 bases between. Germline V gene lookup returns CDR1 SQVTM and CDR2 ANQGSEA. CDR3 loop: CSVRRGAQETQYF. CDR3 DNA: TGCAGCGTCCGCAGGGGAGCCCAAGAGACCCAGTACTTC.

The V and J genes are TRBV2 and TRBJ2-1; 12 bases are shared with TRBD2. The CDR3 loop spans 14 amino acids. Per germline, CDR1 SNHLY and CDR2 FYNNEI. V was clipped by 6 bases and J by 7 bases; unmatched bases: 4. CDR3 sequence reads: CASSGGLAGNEQFF. The DNA of the CDR3 is TGTGCCAGCAGCGGCGGACTAGCGGGAAATGAGCAGTTCTTC. Filled out from reference TRBV2 and TRBJ2-1, the complete variable domain reads EPEVTQTPSHQVTQMGQEVILRCVPISNHLYFYWYRQILGQKVEFLVSFYNNEISEKSEIFDDQFSVERPDGSNFTLKIRSTKLEDSAMYFCASSGGLAGNEQFFGPGTRLTVL.

The chain joins TRBV4-1 to TRBJ2-1, with 7 bases matching TRBD1. Germline values: CDR1 MGHRA, CDR2 YSYEKL. CDR3 length equals 14 residues. With V trimmed by 4 bases and J by 9 bases, 9 bases remained unmatched. This chain's CDR3 is CASSPVAGGSEQFF. CDR3 bases: TGCGCCAGCAGCCCCGTCGCAGGGGGTAGTGAGCAGTTCTTC.

The J gene is TRBJ1-3, the V gene TRBV5-1; D uncertain. Trimming took off 1 base at V and 0 bases at J, with 8 bases between the two ends. Germline V gene data show CDR1 as SGHRS and CDR2 as YFSETQ. The CDR3 has 15 amino acids. CDR3 in amino acids: CASSLSSSSGNTIYF. CDR3 nucleotides: TGCGCCAGCAGCTTGTCGTCTAGCTCTGGAAACACCATATATTTT.

This chain connects TRBV19 to TRBJ2-1; 7 bases map to TRBD2. The CDR3 is 17 amino acids. Germline-derived CDR1 and CDR2 are LNHDA and SQIVND (reference sequence). With 2 bases clipped from V and 2 bases from J, the junction kept 9 bases outside the gene matches. Here the CDR3 reads CASSIPRGGRAYNEQFF. The CDR3 DNA sequence: TGTGCCAGTAGTATACCCCGGGGAGGGAGGGCCTACAATGAGCAGTTCTTC.